This TCR beta chain is from a study of blood T cell repertoires in COVID-19. Turning to the study itself: Whether acute or convalescent, the COVID-19 samples came from the United States, Italy and Spain. Sources were T cells, B-cell-depleted T cells, or PBMCs; the material itself was cDNA or gDNA.

The V gene's germline CDR1 is SEHNR and CDR2 FQNEAQ (reference sequence). This CDR3 region has 12 residues. V trimming: 6 bases; J trimming: 9 bases; junction bases outside the gene matches: 4. Authors' data handling: Reference gene primer amplification yielded estimated nucleated cell counts. Assay used: immunoSEQ multiplex PCR; TCRdb lists only in-frame clones, some missing. V and J calls and clone size are copied from that table; D and trimming were computed from the DNA. The table includes almost 95,000 clones, about 86% detected once. The TCR originated in a man between 60 and 75 years old with acute or convalescent COVID-19. The V call is TRBV7-9, the J call TRBJ2-1; 8 positions match TRBD1. The sample consisted of peripheral blood. The CDR3 is CASRDTGGEQFF. The CDR3 DNA sequence: TGTGCCAGCAGAGACACAGGGGGTGAGCAGTTCTTC.